One sample yielded the 18 T cell receptor beta chains listed below, sequenced in a study of tumor and adjacent non-tumor tissue in lung cancer. The library came from three nested PCR rounds adapted from ARM-PCR protocols. TCRdb reprocessed the multiplex PCR reads with MiXCR, giving one entry per CDR3 protein. The sample lists approximately 79,000 distinct CDR3 sequences, over 55% occurring once. No cell sorting was done before RNA was extracted from the tissue. The material sequenced was lung tumor tissue. The receptors come from a woman in her thirties or forties with non-small cell lung cancer.

At least ten counts were recorded for this clonotype. At one of its ends the junction is not consistent with the germline gene, which may arise from a read error. This chain links TRBV28 with TRBJ1-4, with a possible D match to TRBD1 (5 bases). The CDR3 is made up of 16 amino acids. From germline, CDR1 is MDHEN and CDR2 SYDVKM. CDR3 loop: CASSFYQGPFNEKPFF. CDR3 nucleotide sequence: TGTGCCAGCAGTTTTTATCAGGGACCCTTTAATGAAAAACCGTTTTTT.

To note about this clonotype: Relative to the germline gene, one junction end is altered; a read error may explain this. In DNA form, the CDR3 reads TGTGCCAGCAGTTACAGGGGGAGAAGAGCTTCCTTT. This codes for CASSYRGRRASF. This chain links TRBV6-5 with TRBJ1-1; D is possibly TRBD1 (6 bases). Germline CDR1 and CDR2: MNHEY and SVGAGI. CDR3 length: 12 amino acids.

This clonotype has more than one count but fewer than ten. A much bigger clone sits one base away, suggesting this may be a read error. The J gene is TRBJ2-5, the V gene TRBV7-9; a possible D gene is TRBD2 (6 bases). Germline CDR1 and CDR2: SEHNR and FQNEAQ (reference sequence). This CDR3 is 15 amino acids long. In DNA, the CDR3 is TGTGCCAACAGCCCGGGGACTGGGGTAAGAGAGTCCCAGTACTTC. It translates to CANSPGTGVRESQYF.

Details on this clonotype: At one boundary the junction diverges from the germline segment, which might be a read error. The J gene is TRBJ2-2, the V gene TRBV11-2; TRBD1 matches at 7 bases. The length of the CDR3 is 16 residues. Germline-derived CDR1 and CDR2 are SGHAT and FQNNGV. CDR3 DNA sequence: TGTGCCAGCAACACCCGACAGGGATCCAATACCGGGGAGCTGTATTTT. Its protein is CASNTRQGSNTGELYF.

A word on this clonotype: One base away lies a much larger clone, so this may be a sequencing read error. The rearrangement joins TRBV20-1 to TRBJ1-3; no clear D. Trimming removed 8 bases from V and 4 bases from J, with 18 bases in between. CDR1 is DFQATT, CDR2 SNEGSKA, per germline (reference sequence). This CDR3 is 14 amino acids long. CDR3 bases: TGCAGTACTATTCCGGGAAGCTTGGGAAACACCATATATTTT. Translated: CSTIPGSLGNTIYF.

To note about this clonotype: A much larger clone is a single base away; this may be a read error. This sequence joins TRBV7-8 and TRBJ1-1, with D perhaps TRBD1 (5 bases). This CDR3 contains 13 residues. Germline assignment: CDR1 SGHVS and CDR2 FQNEAQ. Trimming left V 4 bases short and J 5 bases short, with 11 bases between. CDR3 DNA: TGTGCCAGCAGCTGTGGACAAGGGACTGAAGCTTTCTTT. It is translated as CASSCGQGTEAFF.

As for this clonotype: In this CDR3 the conserved last residue, phenylalanine or tryptophan, is missing, so a read error is likely. CDR3 DNA: TGCGCCAGCAGCATCGGGACTAGCGGGTTATTGTACGAGCAGTACTTA. Its translation is CASSIGTSGLLYEQYL. The chain is built from TRBV11-1 and TRBJ2-7; TRBD2 agrees at 12 bases. This CDR3 has 16 amino acids. Germline CDR1 is SGHAT and CDR2 is FQDESV (reference sequence).

This clonotype has only one observation. A read error may account for a junction end that differs from germline. The gene calls are TRBV4-1 and TRBJ1-1; D call uncertain. Germline CDR1 MGHRA, CDR2 YSYEKL. This CDR3 spans 15 amino acids. This chain's CDR3 is CASSSSPSSSTVAFF. The CDR3 bases are TGCGCCAGCAGCTCAAGTCCCAGCTCGAGCACTGTAGCTTTCTTT.

Turning to this clonotype: The junction and the germline gene differ at one end; a read error may be behind it. This chain joins TRBV28 and TRBJ1-2, with 8 bases aligning to TRBD1. The germline CDR1 and CDR2 sequences are MDHEN and SYDVKM. This CDR3 is 14 amino acids long. The CDR3 DNA reads as TGTGCCAGCAGCCCCACCGGGACAGGCTATAGCTACACTTTC. Encoded protein: CASSPTGTGYSYTF.

On this clonotype: Possible read error: a much larger clone is one base away. This chain uses TRBV7-8 with TRBJ2-3; 9 bases match TRBD2. From germline, CDR1 is SGHVS and CDR2 FQNEAQ. After removal of 5 bases from V and 1 base from J, the junction contained 13 bases not matched to a gene. There are 18 residues in the CDR3. For the CDR3, the DNA is TGTGCCAGCAGCCGTAGGACTAGCGTGGGGCTGGGCACAGATACGCAGTATTTT. This gives the protein CASSRRTSVGLGTDTQYF.

Regarding this clonotype: The junction and the germline gene differ at one end; a read error may be behind it. V is TRBV30 and J is TRBJ1-4, with D possibly being TRBD1 (5 bases). Germline loops: CDR1 GTSNPN, CDR2 SVGIG (reference sequence). This CDR3 has 13 amino acids. CDR3 in DNA: TGTGCCCTTCAACCAGGGAGTGGAGAAAAACCGTTTTTT. Amino acid sequence: CALQPGSGEKPFF.

Details on this clonotype: No conserved phenylalanine or tryptophan ends this CDR3, so it is likely a read error. This chain connects TRBV11-3 to TRBJ2-7, with 8 bases that match TRBD2. The CDR3 consists of 11 residues. Germline CDR1 SGHNT, CDR2 YENEEA. CDR3 in DNA: TGTGCCGGCAGGGGACTAGGCGGGCAGTACTTA. The encoded protein is CAGRGLGGQYL.

The chain links TRBV5-1 to TRBJ2-3, with 14 positions matching TRBD2. The CDR3 is made up of 19 amino acids. V gave up 6 bases and J gave up 3 bases; unmatched junction bases: 15. CDR1 is SGHRS, CDR2 YFSETQ, per germline. The CDR3 DNA follows: TGCGCCAGCACGAATCCATGGACTAGCGGGGGGACTAGTACAGATACGCAGTATTTT. Residues: CASTNPWTSGGTSTDTQYF.

In regard to this clonotype: The junction departs from the called germline gene at one end, perhaps through a read error. The chain joins TRBV11-3 to TRBJ2-3; 8 nucleotides line up with TRBD1. The V gene's germline CDR1 is SGHNT and CDR2 YENEEA. This CDR3 comprises 16 residues. The CDR3: CASNLRTGGRIGTQYF. The CDR3 DNA reads as TGCGCCAGCAACCTTCGAACAGGGGGAAGGATAGGTACGCAGTATTTT.

With respect to this clonotype: It is likely a read error, because the conserved phenylalanine at the end of the CDR3 is missing. The DNA is omitted, as the CDR3 cannot be located on it reliably, and the CDR3 follows TCRdb's listing. The CDR3 here is CASSLVPISGGNEEFV. This chain connects TRBV5-1 to TRBJ2-1; TRBD2, the table's D call, lacks a check against the DNA. Including both end residues, the CDR3 is 16 amino acids long. Germline values: CDR1 SGHRS, CDR2 YFSETQ.

A word on this clonotype: No conserved phenylalanine or tryptophan ends this CDR3, so it is likely a read error. V gene TRBV30 combines with J gene TRBJ2-1; D is unclear. The V gene's germline CDR1 is GTSNPN and CDR2 SVGIG (reference sequence). CDR3 length equals 14 residues. Trimming removed 0 bases from V and 3 bases from J, with 9 bases in between. The DNA of the CDR3 is TGTGCCTGGAGTGTAGGTGCGTTCTACAATGAGCAGTTCTTA. Protein: CAWSVGAFYNEQFL.

As for this clonotype: The junction does not match germline at one end; this may be a read error. The chain uses TRBV6-2 or TRBV6-3 and TRBJ2-2; TRBD2 agrees at 7 bases. In germline, CDR1 is MNHEY, CDR2 SVGEGT. This CDR3 is 14 amino acids long. As DNA, the CDR3 is TGTGCCAACGCTGACAGCGGGAACACCGGGGAGCTGCTTTTT. It codes for CANADSGNTGELLF.

DNA for the CDR3: TGTGCCAGCAGCTCGGGCGTCGTAACTAGCGGGAGACTAAGGGAGCAGTTCTTC. This gives the protein CASSSGVVTSGRLREQFF. This chain connects TRBV11-2 to TRBJ2-1; 11 bases align to TRBD2. CDR3 length: 18 residues. In germline, CDR1 is SGHAT, CDR2 FQNNGV. The trim removed 4 bases at V and 10 bases at J, leaving 18 bases unmatched.